This T cell receptor beta chain was observed in a study of response to subunit inactivated influenza vaccine. Study-level findings and limits: It was suggested by the authors that few new T cells are recruited by each seasonal influenza vaccination.

Remarks on this clonotype: The antigen is not known.

This CDR3 contains 14 residues. V was shortened by 3 bases and J by 2 bases, with 10 bases between the two germline ends. TCRdb re-called the RT-PCR reads with MiXCR, one entry per CDR3 protein. The sample includes 300,000 to 350,000 distinct CDR3 sequences, about 20% seen only once; the top ten take 10%. The chain uses TRBV12-3 or TRBV12-4 and TRBJ2-5; no firm D call. The sequence derives from a man between 45 and 75 years old who received an inactivated influenza vaccine. The material was PBMCs from blood, obtained about 19 months after vaccination. The CDR3 region is CASSFKGSQETQYF. The CDR3 DNA is TGTGCCAGCAGTTTTAAAGGTTCACAAGAGACCCAGTACTTC.